This T cell receptor (beta chain) was obtained from a study of beta chain features in type 1 diabetes. Findings and limits, study-wide: The cDNA sequencing approach could over-represent high-TCR-expressing cells. More deletions and fewer insertions at VDJ junctions were seen in type 1 diabetes patients. For patients, the naive, central memory and Treg TCRB repertoires appeared more alike than for healthy donors.

The whole isolated RNA underwent reverse transcription, so sequencing captured expressed TCRB transcripts. Sequencing was performed with immunoSEQ multiplex PCR; in TCRdb, only in-frame clones are kept and a portion is missing. The sample has 300,000 to 400,000 clones, about 11% seen once. The CDR3 consists of 15 residues. With 3 bases clipped from V and 3 bases from J, the junction kept 2 bases outside the gene matches. Per the germline V gene, CDR1 is ENHRY and CDR2 is SYGVKD. In this sample, this clone turned up a few times. Antigen: not known. This chain connects TRBV10-3 to TRBJ2-3, with 11 bases that match TRBD1. The sequenced material came from naive CD4+ T cells from blood. This TCR was recovered from a woman between 25 and 40 years old in good health. The CDR3 spells CAISDGQGATDTQYF. In DNA form, the CDR3 reads TGTGCCATCAGTGATGGACAGGGGGCAACAGATACGCAGTATTTT.